This T cell receptor beta chain was captured in a study of beta chain features in type 1 diabetes. Study conclusions and caveats: Across all four CD4+ subsets, people with type 1 diabetes showed modestly shorter TCRB CDR3s.

This clone appeared a few times. Its target is not known. cDNA synthesis used the whole RNA isolate, giving expressed TCRB sequences. Clones were sequenced by immunoSEQ multiplex PCR, and TCRdb holds only the in-frame ones, with some missing. The data hold approximately 730,000 clones, with roughly an eighth observed a single time. Germline CDR1 and CDR2: SGDLS and YYNGEE. Trimming cost V 0 bases and J 5 bases, with 9 bases left between them. This CDR3 has 14 residues. The source material was naive CD4+ T cells from blood. This receptor was taken from a man aged 18 to 29 with type 1 diabetes. The chain recombines TRBV9 with TRBJ2-1, with D hard to call. The CDR3 bases are TGTGCCAGCAGCGTAGTAAGGGAAAACAATGAGCAGTTCTTC. It is translated as CASSVVRENNEQFF.